Below, 18 T cell receptor beta chains from the same sample are listed, as sequenced in a study of early T cells in non-severe SARS-CoV-2 infection. TCRdb passed the 5' RACE reads through MiXCR, listing each CDR3 protein once. The sample holds tens of thousands of distinct CDR3 sequences, 5% to 6% seen once. The sample taken for sequencing was whole blood. The receptors here all came from an adult who was a healthcare worker with PCR-confirmed SARS-CoV-2 infection or an uninfected control (not recorded which).

This clonotype appeared a few times. The CDR3 reads CASRRPGDSSEQFF. The CDR3, as DNA: TGTGCCAGCAGACGGCCCGGGGACTCTTCGGAGCAGTTCTTC. The rearrangement links TRBV7-9 to TRBJ2-1; TRBD2 might be the D (6 bases). Trimming stripped 6 bases from V and 10 bases from J, with 19 bases between. From germline, CDR1 is SEHNR and CDR2 FQNEAQ (reference sequence). CDR3 length: 14 residues.

This clonotype was detected ten times or more. The rearrangement joins TRBV27 to TRBJ2-7; the match to TRBD1 covers 9 bases. Trimming cost V 3 bases and J 2 bases; bases outside gene matches: 8. Germline V gene lookup returns CDR1 MNHEY and CDR2 SMNVEV (reference sequence). The CDR3 is 16 residues long. The CDR3 region is CASSFSIGTGPYEQYF. CDR3 coding DNA: TGTGCCAGCAGTTTCTCCATCGGGACAGGGCCCTACGAGCAGTACTTC.

This clonotype has a count of ten or more. The chain has TRBV18 and TRBJ1-5; D is uncertain. Looked up from germline, CDR1 is KGHSH and CDR2 is LQKENI. The CDR3 is 15 amino acids. Trimming stripped 1 base from V and 0 bases from J, with 7 bases between. CDR3 protein: CASSPRGSSNQPQHF. The CDR3, as DNA: TGTGCCAGCTCACCACGTGGGAGTAGCAATCAGCCCCAGCATTTT.

This clonotype was detected ten times or more. The chain has TRBV12-3 or TRBV12-4 and TRBJ2-2, with D possibly being TRBD2 (5 bases). This CDR3 is built from 14 residues. V was pared by 2 bases and J by 3 bases, with 7 bases between. The CDR3: CASSLMRDTGELFF. The CDR3 region has the DNA TGTGCCAGCAGTTTAATGCGGGACACCGGGGAGCTGTTTTTT.

The table lists this clonotype with many counts. The rearrangement links TRBV28 to TRBJ2-5; D assignment may be TRBD1 or TRBD2 (5 bases each). With 7 bases removed from V and 2 bases from J, the gap between germline ends came to 14 bases. The CDR3 sequence is 14 residues long. CDR1 MDHEN and CDR2 SYDVKM come from the germline V gene. CDR3 protein: CASTHTGTQETQYF. The CDR3 region has the DNA TGTGCCAGCACACACACCGGGACGCAAGAGACCCAGTACTTC.

This clonotype has at least ten counts. V and J are TRBV6-6 and TRBJ2-3; D is ambiguous. V was pared by 6 bases and J by 14 bases, with 30 bases between. The CDR3 is 16 amino acids. Germline V gene sequence: CDR1 MNHNY, CDR2 SVGAGI (reference sequence). The CDR3 reads CASSDLPGPPTLGPYF. The CDR3 DNA reads as TGTGCCAGCAGCGACCTTCCGGGCCCCCCTACGCTCGGTCCGTATTTT.

There are many counts of this clonotype. The CDR3 DNA reads as TGTGCCAGCAGAAGCACCGGGGCCGGGAGCACTGAAGCTTTCTTT. This codes for CASRSTGAGSTEAFF. This chain uses TRBV2 with TRBJ1-1, with a tentative D call TRBD1 (5 bases). The CDR3 has 15 amino acids. Trimming shortened V by 6 bases and J by 4 bases, and 18 bases separated the two germline ends. In germline, CDR1 is SNHLY, CDR2 FYNNEI.

This clonotype was picked up many times. The chain employs TRBV3-1 and TRBJ1-5, with no clear D. The CDR3 is made up of 15 amino acids. Germline V CDR1 and CDR2: LGHDT, YNNKEL (reference sequence). V lost 0 bases and J lost 1, with 7 bases in between. CDR3 sequence (DNA): TGTGCCAGCAGCCAAGATTTAGCGAGCAATCAGCCCCAGCATTTT. Its translation is CASSQDLASNQPQHF.

V and J are TRBV7-8 and TRBJ2-6, with TRBD1 matching 9 bases. The CDR3 is 16 amino acids. The V and J ends lost 4 bases and 2 bases, in that order; junction bases with no gene match: 3. In germline, CDR1 is SGHVS, CDR2 FQNEAQ. CDR3 sequence reads: CASSWGQGTGANVLTF. The CDR3 region has the DNA TGTGCCAGCAGCTGGGGACAGGGAACTGGGGCCAACGTCCTGACTTTC.

This clonotype occurred many times. The rearrangement joins TRBV29-1 to TRBJ2-7; D gene unclear. V lost 4 bases to trimming and J lost 0 bases, with 4 bases between them. The CDR3 runs to 11 residues. The germline V gene encodes CDR1 SQVTM and CDR2 ANQGSEA. The CDR3 region has the DNA TGCAGCGTTGCCAGCTCCTACGAGCAGTACTTC. Protein product: CSVASSYEQYF.

The sample holds many counts of this clonotype. The rearrangement links TRBV25-1 to TRBJ1-5; 8 positions match TRBD1. Germline CDR1 and CDR2: MGHDK and SYGVNS. Trimming took 1 base from V and 9 from J; bases not matched to a gene: 8. The CDR3 is 15 amino acids. The CDR3 here is CASSESGGSGSPQHF. The CDR3, as DNA: TGTGCCAGCAGTGAATCAGGGGGCTCCGGTTCGCCCCAGCATTTT. Combining the CDR3 with reference TRBV25-1 and TRBJ1-5 gives the whole variable domain EADIYQTPRYLVIGTGKKITLECSQTMGHDKMYWYQQDPGMELHLIHYSYGVNSTEKGDLSSESTVSRIRTEHFPLTLESARPSHTSQYLCASSESGGSGSPQHFGDGTRLSIL.

At least ten counts were recorded for this clonotype. The J gene is TRBJ2-4, the V gene TRBV27, with D perhaps assigned TRBD1 or TRBD2 (5 bases each). Germline V gene sequence: CDR1 MNHEY, CDR2 SMNVEV (reference sequence). The CDR3 runs 18 residues. Trimming removed 5 bases from V and 0 bases from J, with 20 bases in between. This CDR3 reads CASSPITGGMEAKNIQYF. CDR3 DNA sequence: TGTGCCAGCAGTCCAATCACTGGGGGAATGGAAGCCAAAAACATTCAGTACTTC.

This clonotype was recorded many times. The chain couples TRBV12-3 or TRBV12-4 to TRBJ1-2; 8 bases match TRBD1. This CDR3 contains 16 residues. V dropped 6 bases and J dropped 4; count of bases not matched to a gene: 13. Here the CDR3 DNA reads TGTGCCAGCAGCCCCACCCCCCCGACAGGGGCCTATGGCTACACCTTC. Translated: CASSPTPPTGAYGYTF.

Concerning this clonotype: A much larger clone lies a single base off, so this may be a read error. The chain carries TRBV7-2 and TRBJ2-3; tentatively, D is TRBD2 (6 bases). Trimming removed 4 bases from V and 6 bases from J, with 14 bases in between. Germline loops: CDR1 SGHTA, CDR2 FQGNSA. There are 14 residues in the CDR3. CDR3 sequence: CASSSDLGRDTQYF. CDR3 in DNA: TGTGCCAGCAGCTCAGACTTGGGGAGGGATACGCAGTATTTT.

The table lists this clonotype with many counts. The chain uses TRBV18 and TRBJ2-3, with 9 bases that match TRBD2. The trim removed 1 base at V and 6 bases at J, leaving 8 bases unmatched. The CDR3 is 16 residues long. The germline CDR1 and CDR2 sequences are KGHSH and LQKENI. In DNA form, the CDR3 reads TGTGCCAGCTCACCACTAGCGGGGGCACCGCGGGATACGCAGTATTTT. It codes for CASSPLAGAPRDTQYF.

The table lists this clonotype with many counts. The rearrangement joins TRBV6-5 to TRBJ1-5; 9 bases agree with TRBD1. This CDR3 region has 15 residues. Germline V CDR1 and CDR2: MNHEY, SVGAGI. With 7 bases clipped from V and 4 bases from J, the junction kept 8 bases outside the gene matches. The CDR3 spells CASKMGQGINQPQHF. As DNA, the CDR3 is TGTGCCAGCAAGATGGGACAGGGAATTAATCAGCCCCAGCATTTT.

This clonotype was recorded many times. The chain has TRBV5-1 and TRBJ2-7, with 8 bases that match TRBD1. The CDR3 sequence is 16 residues long. V was clipped by 1 base and J by 3 bases; unmatched bases: 9. Germline V gives CDR1 SGHRS, CDR2 YFSETQ. The CDR3 region has the DNA TGCGCCAGCAGCTTGTCACTAGGTACAGGGGGCTACGAGCAGTACTTC. Its protein product is CASSLSLGTGGYEQYF.

Ten or more counts support this clonotype. The rearrangement uses TRBV6-2 or TRBV6-3 and TRBJ2-7; D unclear. The V gene lost 8 bases and the J gene lost 2 bases, with 16 bases spanning the gap. CDR3 size: 14 residues. The germline V gene encodes CDR1 MNHEY and CDR2 SVGEGT. CDR3 coding DNA: TGTGCCAGCGCGCCCACCGTTCGGCCCTACGAGCAGTACTTC. It encodes CASAPTVRPYEQYF.